These T cell receptor beta chains were read from a single sample in a study of blood T cell repertoires in COVID-19. Some clones are missing from TCRdb's copy, which holds only in-frame ones; the method was immunoSEQ multiplex PCR. This sample has 250,000 to 400,000 clones, with 88% found just once. Input material: peripheral blood. Receptors were obtained from a woman aged 30 to 39 with COVID-19, enrolled during active disease. Each CDR3 is given with its conserved first and last residue. D genes are given only for firm matches. Clone size is given for some rows only: seen once, a few or many times, or a class if the clone is expanded.

j_call,d_call,clone_size,v_call,cdr3_nt,cdr3_aa
TRBJ1-2,NA,NA,TRBV28,TGTGCCAGCATGGCGGGACCCTTAAGGTACACCTTC,CASMAGPLRYTF
TRBJ2-1,TRBD2,NA,TRBV2,TGTGCCAGCAGAACGGGACTAACCGATGAGCAGTTCTTC,CASRTGLTDEQFF
TRBJ2-5,TRBD2,NA,TRBV6-5,TGTGCCAGCAACCGGGGGGAGGAGACCCAGTACTTC,CASNRGEETQYF
TRBJ1-4,TRBD1,NA,TRBV4-1,TGCGCCAGCAGCCTCCCGGGGGCCGACAGGGGGAGGGAAAAACTGTTTTTT,CASSLPGADRGREKLFF
TRBJ1-2,TRBD1,NA,TRBV5-4,TGTGCCAGCAGCCCCGGGACAGCCTATGGCTACACCTTC,CASSPGTAYGYTF
TRBJ2-5,NA,few,TRBV4-1,TGCGCCAGCGGTAACAGGTGGGAGACCCAGTACTTC,CASGNRWETQYF
TRBJ2-1,TRBD2,NA,TRBV27,TGTGCCAGCAGAGCCCCGGGGGGGCCCTACAATGAGCAGTTCTTC,CASRAPGGPYNEQFF
TRBJ2-3,TRBD2,NA,TRBV13,TGTGCCAGCAGCTTAGCGGGGGGGCTAGGACGACGCACAGATACGCAGTATTTT,CASSLAGGLGRRTDTQYF
TRBJ2-7,NA,NA,TRBV5-6,TGTGCCAGCAGCTTGGCCGTGATGGTATCGGGAGAGCAGTACTTC,CASSLAVMVSGEQYF
TRBJ2-3,NA,NA,TRBV4-1,TGCGCCAGCAGCCAAGAAAACAGGGACATCACCGATACGCAGTATTTT,CASSQENRDITDTQYF
TRBJ1-1,TRBD1,NA,TRBV9,TGTGCCAGCAGCCAACAGGGGAGCACTGAAGCTTTCTTT,CASSQQGSTEAFF
TRBJ1-1,NA,NA,TRBV18,TGTGCCAGCTCACCACAAGAGGACAGCCTTGAAGCTTTCTTT,CASSPQEDSLEAFF
TRBJ1-2,NA,NA,TRBV3-1/TRBV3-2,TGTGCCAGCAGCCAAGTGTCAGACTCCAGGGATGGCTACACCTTC,CASSQVSDSRDGYTF
TRBJ1-5,NA,few,TRBV5-5,TGTGCCAGCAGCTTGGGCCCAGGCCGGTTCAATCAGCCCCAGCATTTT,CASSLGPGRFNQPQHF
TRBJ2-1,TRBD2,NA,TRBV20-1,TGCAGTGCTAGTGGGGGGAGGGGGCAGTTCTTC,CSASGGRGQFF
TRBJ1-2,NA,NA,TRBV14,TGTGCCAGCAGCAGCACTGGTTATGGCTACACCTTC,CASSSTGYGYTF
TRBJ2-1,NA,NA,TRBV5-1,TGCGCCAGCAGCTTAGCGACAGGATCCTACAATGAGCAGTTCTTC,CASSLATGSYNEQFF
TRBJ2-1,TRBD2,NA,TRBV7-6,TGTGCCAGCAGCTTAGCGGAGCGGGGTCGCCAGTTCTTC,CASSLAERGRQFF
TRBJ2-1,TRBD1,NA,TRBV7-9,TGTGCCAGCAGCTTAGGGGGACAGGGGGGCAATGAGCAGTTCTTC,CASSLGGQGGNEQFF
TRBJ1-1,NA,NA,TRBV3-1/TRBV3-2,TGTGCCAGCAGCCGATCGGGGACTGAAGCTTTCTTT,CASSRSGTEAFF
TRBJ1-1,NA,NA,TRBV5-1,TGCGCCAGCAGCGACCATGGGGGGACTGAAGCTTTCTTT,CASSDHGGTEAFF
TRBJ1-3,TRBD1,NA,TRBV6-5,TGTGCCAGCAGTCGGAGACAGGGTATAAACACCATATATTTT,CASSRRQGINTIYF
TRBJ1-2,NA,NA,TRBV19,TGTGCCAGTAGTATTGGGGGGGAGGAATGGGTAGACTATGGCTACACCTTC,CASSIGGEEWVDYGYTF
TRBJ1-5,TRBD1,NA,TRBV6-1,TGTGCCAGCAGTGAGGGGACAGGGAACCAGCCCCAGCATTTT,CASSEGTGNQPQHF
TRBJ1-4,NA,NA,TRBV15,TGTGCCACCAGCAGAGATCAGGGTAATGAAAAACTGTTTTTT,CATSRDQGNEKLFF
TRBJ1-3,NA,NA,TRBV18,TGTGCCAGCTCACCACTCGACACAACGTGGGGAAACACCATATATTTT,CASSPLDTTWGNTIYF
TRBJ1-3,NA,few,TRBV12-3/TRBV12-4,TGTGCCAACACTGGGGGGGGAAACACCATATATTTT,CANTGGGNTIYF
TRBJ2-7,TRBD1,NA,TRBV7-2,TGTGCCAGCAGCTTAGAAGCAGGGGGCGAGCAGTACTTC,CASSLEAGGEQYF
TRBJ1-2,NA,NA,TRBV3-1/TRBV3-2,TGTGCCAGCAGCCAAAGGGGTGACAGTTCGGTGAATGGCTACACCTTC,CASSQRGDSSVNGYTF
TRBJ1-2,NA,NA,TRBV4-2,TGTGCCAGCAGCCAAGAGAACAGCCCCCGGATCTATGGCTACACCTTC,CASSQENSPRIYGYTF
TRBJ2-3,TRBD2,NA,TRBV6-5,TGTGCCAGCAGGGACGGGGGGGCTAGCACAGATACGCAGTATTTT,CASRDGGASTDTQYF
TRBJ1-3,NA,NA,TRBV4-2,TGTGCCAGCAGCCAAGAAGGGGTGGGGTCGGGAAACACCATATATTTT,CASSQEGVGSGNTIYF
TRBJ2-2,NA,NA,TRBV9,TGTGCCAGCAGCGTAGGGAGGACTGCGACCGGGGAGCTGTTTTTT,CASSVGRTATGELFF
TRBJ1-1,NA,NA,TRBV9,TGTGCCAGCAGCGTAGCAGGGTCGGACACTGAAGCTTTCTTT,CASSVAGSDTEAFF
TRBJ2-7,TRBD1,NA,TRBV10-3,TGTGCCACCGGGACAGGGGGCGAAATCGTCCACGAGCAGTACTTC,CATGTGGEIVHEQYF
TRBJ1-2,NA,NA,TRBV2,TGTGCCAGCACTTCGACACCAATCTATGGCTACACCTTC,CASTSTPIYGYTF
TRBJ2-1,TRBD2,NA,TRBV4-1,TGCGCCAGCAGACCCGAGCGGGGGAACTACAATGAGCAGTTCTTC,CASRPERGNYNEQFF
TRBJ2-1,TRBD2,NA,TRBV24-1,TGTGCCACGATGACTAGCGTCACCCCTAGCTCCTACAATGAGCAGTTCTTC,CATMTSVTPSSYNEQFF
TRBJ2-5,NA,NA,TRBV5-5,TGTGCCAGCAGCTTGGCGGAGACCCAGTACTTC,CASSLAETQYF
TRBJ2-5,TRBD1,NA,TRBV7-2,TGTGCCAGCAGCTTAGGAGCACAGGGGCCGAAAGAGACCCAGTACTTC,CASSLGAQGPKETQYF
TRBJ2-5,TRBD1,once,TRBV6-5,TGTGCCAGCAGTTCCAGGACAGGGGGAGAGACCCAGTACTTC,CASSSRTGGETQYF
TRBJ1-2,NA,few,TRBV5-1,TGCGCCAGCAGCGATAGGGGAGGCTACACCTTC,CASSDRGGYTF
TRBJ1-2,TRBD1,NA,TRBV5-4,TGTGCCAGCAGCACCCGGACAGGGTGGGATGATGGCTACACCTTC,CASSTRTGWDDGYTF
TRBJ2-3,NA,NA,TRBV9,TGTGCCAGCAGCGTAGATGGCCGTCGGGCGCAGTATTTT,CASSVDGRRAQYF
TRBJ1-2,TRBD1,NA,TRBV10-1,TGCGCCAGCAGTGAGGGACAGGACGGCTACACCTTC,CASSEGQDGYTF
TRBJ1-2,NA,NA,TRBV6-6,TGTGCCAGCAGTTTGGGGGGGAACCCACGAGGCTATGGCTACACCTTC,CASSLGGNPRGYGYTF
TRBJ1-2,TRBD1,NA,TRBV29-1,TGCAGCGCCCGCGACAGGGACGGCTACACCTTC,CSARDRDGYTF
TRBJ1-2,NA,NA,TRBV12-3/TRBV12-4,TGTGCCAGCAGCATGACAGTCTATGGCTACACCTTC,CASSMTVYGYTF
TRBJ1-3,NA,NA,TRBV18,TGTGCCAGCTCAAACCAGGGATCTGGAAACACCATATATTTT,CASSNQGSGNTIYF
TRBJ2-1,TRBD2,NA,TRBV6-4,TGTGCCAGCAGTGTTAGCGGGGGGGCACTGTTCTTC,CASSVSGGALFF
TRBJ2-1,TRBD2,NA,TRBV28,TGTGCCAGCAGCCCTCAGCGGGGGGGAACCTACAATGAGCAGTTCTTC,CASSPQRGGTYNEQFF
TRBJ1-2,NA,NA,TRBV21-1,TGTGCCAGCAGCATACCCCAACGAGGCGTCCTTAACTATGGCTACACCTTC,CASSIPQRGVLNYGYTF
TRBJ1-1,NA,NA,TRBV2,TGTGCCAGCACGGTCAGAGGGTTTGGAGCTTTCTTT,CASTVRGFGAFF
TRBJ1-4,NA,few,TRBV30,TGTGCCTGGATGAGGACACCGTCGAATGAAAAACTGTTTTTT,CAWMRTPSNEKLFF
TRBJ2-3,NA,NA,TRBV4-2,TGTGCCAGCAGCCCCCGGATTCAGCGGTTCAGCACAGATACGCAGTATTTT,CASSPRIQRFSTDTQYF
TRBJ1-1,NA,NA,TRBV7-9,TGTGCCAGCAGCTTTGTAGGGGGTTTTGAAGCTTTCTTT,CASSFVGGFEAFF
TRBJ1-1,TRBD1,NA,TRBV2,TGTGCCACCACAGGGGGCGCGGAGAACACTGAAGCTTTCTTT,CATTGGAENTEAFF